The 2 T cell receptor beta chains below all came from one sample that was sequenced in a study of CD4 T cells in relation to SARS-CoV-2 and coronaviruses. The unexposed donors gave CD4+ T cells in about 2011-2018, prior to COVID-19. After approximately 10 days of culture, CD4+ T cells were isolated. Method: immunoSEQ multiplex PCR; TCRdb's copy keeps in-frame clones and lacks some. The sample holds about 19,000 clones; about three quarters are singletons and the top ten take about 23%. These receptors have no known antigen. The specimen sequenced was CD4+ T cells from PBMCs, cultured in vitro. These receptors originate from a human donor in good health.

As for this clone: One end of the junction fails to match germline, which may point to a read error. The rearrangement uses TRBV2 and TRBJ2-7; D not resolved. Germline CDR1 SNHLY, CDR2 FYNNEI. The CDR3 is 10 amino acids. CDR3: CASSEYSPTF. As DNA, the CDR3 is TGTGCCAGCAGTGAATATTCCCCGACCTTC.

This clone occurred once. The rearrangement uses TRBV5-1 and TRBJ2-3; D might be TRBD1 or TRBD2, each matching 5 bases. V lost 0 bases, J lost 4 bases, and 9 bases lay in between. The CDR3 consists of 14 residues. Looked up from germline, CDR1 is SGHRS and CDR2 is YFSETQ. The CDR3 coding sequence is TGCGCCAGCAGCTTGGGTCGAGGGGCAGATACGCAGTATTTT. Residues: CASSLGRGADTQYF.